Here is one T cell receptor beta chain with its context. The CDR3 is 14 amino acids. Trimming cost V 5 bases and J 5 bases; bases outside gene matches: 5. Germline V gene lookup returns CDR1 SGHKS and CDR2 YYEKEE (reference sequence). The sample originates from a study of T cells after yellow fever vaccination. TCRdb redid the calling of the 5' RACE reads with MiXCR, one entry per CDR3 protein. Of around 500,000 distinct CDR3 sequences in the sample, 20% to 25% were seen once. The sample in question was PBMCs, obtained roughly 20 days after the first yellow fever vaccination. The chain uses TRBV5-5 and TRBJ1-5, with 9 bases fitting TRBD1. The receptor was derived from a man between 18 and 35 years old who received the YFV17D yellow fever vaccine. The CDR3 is CASRGTGRDQPQHF. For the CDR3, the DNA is TGTGCCAGCAGGGGGACAGGGCGTGATCAGCCCCAGCATTTT.